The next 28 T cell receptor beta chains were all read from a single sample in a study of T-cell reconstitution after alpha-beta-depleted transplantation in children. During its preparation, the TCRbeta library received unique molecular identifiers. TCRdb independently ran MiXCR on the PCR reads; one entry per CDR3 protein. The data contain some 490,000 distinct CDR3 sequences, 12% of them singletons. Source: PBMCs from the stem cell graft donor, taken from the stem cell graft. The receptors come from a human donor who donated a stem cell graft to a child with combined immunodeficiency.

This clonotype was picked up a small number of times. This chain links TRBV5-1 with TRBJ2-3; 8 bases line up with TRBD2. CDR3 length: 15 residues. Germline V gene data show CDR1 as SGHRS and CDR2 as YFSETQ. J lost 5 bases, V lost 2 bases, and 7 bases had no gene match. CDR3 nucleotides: TGCGCCAGCAGCTTAGCGGGAGCCCCGGTAGATACGCAGTATTTT. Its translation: CASSLAGAPVDTQYF. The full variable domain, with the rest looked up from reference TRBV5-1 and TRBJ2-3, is KAGVTQTPRYLIKTRGQQVTLSCSPISGHRSVSWYQQTPGQGLQFLFEYFSETQRNKGNFPGRFSGRQFSNSRSEMNVSTLELGDSALYLCASSLAGAPVDTQYFGPGTRLTVL.

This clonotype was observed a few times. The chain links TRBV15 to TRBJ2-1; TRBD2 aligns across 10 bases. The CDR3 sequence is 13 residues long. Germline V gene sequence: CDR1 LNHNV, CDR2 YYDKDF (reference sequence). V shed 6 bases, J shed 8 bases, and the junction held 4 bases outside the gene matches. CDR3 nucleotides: TGTGCCACCAGGCCTAGCGGGAGATATGAGCAGTTCTTC. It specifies CATRPSGRYEQFF.

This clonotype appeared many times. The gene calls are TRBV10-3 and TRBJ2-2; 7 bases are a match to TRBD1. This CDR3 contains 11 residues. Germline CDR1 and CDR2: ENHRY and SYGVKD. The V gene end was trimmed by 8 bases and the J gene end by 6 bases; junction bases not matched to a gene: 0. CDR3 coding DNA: TGTGCCATCGACAGGGCCGGGGAGCTGTTTTTT. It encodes CAIDRAGELFF.

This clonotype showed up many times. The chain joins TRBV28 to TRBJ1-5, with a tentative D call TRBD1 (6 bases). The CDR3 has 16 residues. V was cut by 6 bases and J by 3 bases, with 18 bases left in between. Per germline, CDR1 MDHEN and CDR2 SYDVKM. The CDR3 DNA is TGTGCCAGCAGCGCACGACAGGATTCATACAATCAGCCCCAGCATTTT. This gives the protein CASSARQDSYNQPQHF.

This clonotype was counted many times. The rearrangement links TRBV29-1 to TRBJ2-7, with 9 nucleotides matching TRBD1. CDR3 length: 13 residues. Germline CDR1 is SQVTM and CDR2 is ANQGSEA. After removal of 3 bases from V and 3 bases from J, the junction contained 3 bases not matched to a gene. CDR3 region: CSVERQGGYEQYF. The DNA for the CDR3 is TGCAGCGTTGAGAGACAGGGGGGCTACGAGCAGTACTTC.

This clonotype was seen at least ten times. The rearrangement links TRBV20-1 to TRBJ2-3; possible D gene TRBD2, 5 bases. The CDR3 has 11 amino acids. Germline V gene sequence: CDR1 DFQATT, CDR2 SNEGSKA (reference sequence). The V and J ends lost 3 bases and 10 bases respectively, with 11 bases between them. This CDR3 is CSARLERPQYF. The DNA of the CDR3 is TGCAGTGCTAGGCTCGAGCGGCCGCAGTATTTT.

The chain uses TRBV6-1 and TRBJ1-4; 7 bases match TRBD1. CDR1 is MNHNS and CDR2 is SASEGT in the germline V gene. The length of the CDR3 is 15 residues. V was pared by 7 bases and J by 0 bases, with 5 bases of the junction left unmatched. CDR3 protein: CASNRDSATNEKLFF. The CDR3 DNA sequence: TGTGCCAGCAACCGGGACAGTGCAACTAATGAAAAACTGTTTTTT.

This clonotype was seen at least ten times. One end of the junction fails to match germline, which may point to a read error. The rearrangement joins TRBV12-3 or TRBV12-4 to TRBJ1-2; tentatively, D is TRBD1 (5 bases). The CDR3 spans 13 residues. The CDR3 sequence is CASTVGTSPGCTF. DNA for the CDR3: TGTGCCAGCACTGTAGGGACTTCTCCTGGCTGCACCTTC.

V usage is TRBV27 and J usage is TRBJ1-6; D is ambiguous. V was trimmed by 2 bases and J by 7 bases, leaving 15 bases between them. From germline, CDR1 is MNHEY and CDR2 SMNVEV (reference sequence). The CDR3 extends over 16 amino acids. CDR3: CASSLVSPTTNSPLHF. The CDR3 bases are TGTGCCAGCAGTTTAGTGAGTCCCACTACAAATTCACCCCTCCACTTT.

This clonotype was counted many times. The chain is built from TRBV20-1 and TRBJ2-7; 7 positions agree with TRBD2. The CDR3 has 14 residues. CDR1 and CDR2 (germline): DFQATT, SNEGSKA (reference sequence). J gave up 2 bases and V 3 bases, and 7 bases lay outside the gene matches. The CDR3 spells CSARSAGTPYEQYF. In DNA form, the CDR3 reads TGCAGTGCTAGGTCAGCGGGAACCCCCTACGAGCAGTACTTC.

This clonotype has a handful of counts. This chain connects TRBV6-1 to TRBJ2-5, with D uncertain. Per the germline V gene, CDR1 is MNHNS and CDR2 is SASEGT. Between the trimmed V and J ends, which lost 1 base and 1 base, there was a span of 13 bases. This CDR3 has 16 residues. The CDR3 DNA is TGTGCCAGCAGTGAAGGCCCGGGCAGGCCCCAAGAGACCCAGTACTTC. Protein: CASSEGPGRPQETQYF.

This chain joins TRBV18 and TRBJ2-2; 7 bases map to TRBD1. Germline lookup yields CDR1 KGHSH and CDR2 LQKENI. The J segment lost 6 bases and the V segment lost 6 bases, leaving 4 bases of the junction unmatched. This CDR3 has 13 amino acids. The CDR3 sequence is CASSATGPGELFF. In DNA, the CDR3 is TGTGCCAGCTCGGCGACAGGGCCCGGGGAGCTGTTTTTT.

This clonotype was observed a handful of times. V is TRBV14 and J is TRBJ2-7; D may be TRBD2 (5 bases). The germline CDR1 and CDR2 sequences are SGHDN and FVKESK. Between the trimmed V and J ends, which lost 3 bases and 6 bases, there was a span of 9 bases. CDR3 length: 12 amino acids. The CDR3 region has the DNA TGTGCCAGCAGCCAGCGAGGGTTCGAGCAGTACTTC. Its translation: CASSQRGFEQYF.

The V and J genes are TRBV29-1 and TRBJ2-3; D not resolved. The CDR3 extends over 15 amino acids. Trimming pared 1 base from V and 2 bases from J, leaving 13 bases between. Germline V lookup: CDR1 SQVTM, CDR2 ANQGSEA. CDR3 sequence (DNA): TGCAGCGTTGAAGCAGGAGTTTTCCCCACAGATACGCAGTATTTT. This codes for CSVEAGVFPTDTQYF.

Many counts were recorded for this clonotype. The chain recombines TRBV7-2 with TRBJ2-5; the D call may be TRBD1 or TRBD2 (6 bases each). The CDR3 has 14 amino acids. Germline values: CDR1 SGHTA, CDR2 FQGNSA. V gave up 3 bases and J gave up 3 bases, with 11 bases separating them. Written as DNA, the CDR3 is TGTGCCAGCAGCTTGGAGGGGGGAAAAGAGACCCAGTACTTC. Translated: CASSLEGGKETQYF.

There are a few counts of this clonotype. CDR3 coding DNA: TGTGCCAGCAGCTTAGCGGGGACTGAGAGCTCCTACGAGCAGTACTTC. Protein: CASSLAGTESSYEQYF. V usage is TRBV7-2 and J usage is TRBJ2-7; tentatively, D is TRBD2 (6 bases). Germline values: CDR1 SGHTA, CDR2 FQGNSA. The CDR3 has 16 residues. Trimming took 0 bases from V and 0 from J, leaving 12 bases between them.

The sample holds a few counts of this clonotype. Here the CDR3 reads CASRRRAGTSGSYEQYF. Here the CDR3 DNA reads TGTGCCAGCAGGCGACGAGCCGGGACTAGCGGGTCCTACGAGCAGTACTTC. The rearrangement joins TRBV27 to TRBJ2-7; the match to TRBD2 covers 12 bases. This CDR3 contains 17 residues. CDR1 and CDR2 from the germline V gene are MNHEY and SMNVEV (reference sequence). V gave up 6 bases and J gave up 1 base; unmatched junction bases: 10.

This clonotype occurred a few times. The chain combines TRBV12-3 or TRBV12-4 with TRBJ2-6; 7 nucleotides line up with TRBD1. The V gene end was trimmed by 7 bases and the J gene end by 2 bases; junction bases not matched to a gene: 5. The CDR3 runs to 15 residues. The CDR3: CASTLGTAGANVLTF. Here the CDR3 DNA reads TGTGCCAGCACCCTCGGGACAGCTGGGGCCAACGTCCTGACTTTC.

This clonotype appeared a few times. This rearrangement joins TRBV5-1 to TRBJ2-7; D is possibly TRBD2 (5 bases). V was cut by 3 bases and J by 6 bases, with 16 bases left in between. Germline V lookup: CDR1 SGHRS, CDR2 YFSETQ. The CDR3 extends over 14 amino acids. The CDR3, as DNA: TGCGCCAGCAGCTCGGACTTATCGATGAGCGAGCAGTACTTC. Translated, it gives CASSSDLSMSEQYF.

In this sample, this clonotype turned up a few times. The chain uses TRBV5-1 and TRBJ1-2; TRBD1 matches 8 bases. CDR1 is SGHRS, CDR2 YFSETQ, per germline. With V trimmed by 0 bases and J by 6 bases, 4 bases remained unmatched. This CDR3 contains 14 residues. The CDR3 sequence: CASSLEAGGNGYTF. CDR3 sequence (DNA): TGCGCCAGCAGCTTGGAGGCAGGGGGCAATGGCTACACCTTC.

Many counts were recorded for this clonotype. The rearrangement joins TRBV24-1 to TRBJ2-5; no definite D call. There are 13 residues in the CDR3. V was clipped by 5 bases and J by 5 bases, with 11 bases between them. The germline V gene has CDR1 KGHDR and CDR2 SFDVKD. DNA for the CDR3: TGTGCCACCAGTGTTTCGGATTGGGAGACCCAGTACTTC. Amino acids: CATSVSDWETQYF.

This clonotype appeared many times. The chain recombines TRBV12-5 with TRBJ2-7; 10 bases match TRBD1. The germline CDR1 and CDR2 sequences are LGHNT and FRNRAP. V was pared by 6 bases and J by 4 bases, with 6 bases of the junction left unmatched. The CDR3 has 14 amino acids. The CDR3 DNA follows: TGTGCTAGTGGGAAACCGGGACAGGGGTACGAGCAGTACTTC. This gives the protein CASGKPGQGYEQYF. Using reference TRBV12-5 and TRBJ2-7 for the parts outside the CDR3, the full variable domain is DARVTQTPRHKVTEMGQEVTMRCQPILGHNTVFWYRQTMMQGLELLAYFRNRAPLDDSGMPKDRFSAEMPDATLATLKIQPSEPRDSAVYFCASGKPGQGYEQYFGPGTRLTVT.

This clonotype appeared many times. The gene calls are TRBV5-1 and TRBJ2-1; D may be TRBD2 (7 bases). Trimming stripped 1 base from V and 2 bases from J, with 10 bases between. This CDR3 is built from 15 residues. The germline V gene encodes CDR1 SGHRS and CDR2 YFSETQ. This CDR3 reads CASSLSGDTYNEQFF. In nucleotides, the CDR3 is TGCGCCAGCAGCTTGAGCGGGGACACCTACAATGAGCAGTTCTTC.

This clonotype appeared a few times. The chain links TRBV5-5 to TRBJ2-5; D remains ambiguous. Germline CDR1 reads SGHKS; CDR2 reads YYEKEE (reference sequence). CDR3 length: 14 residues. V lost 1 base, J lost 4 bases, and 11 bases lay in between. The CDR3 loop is CASSLNRYGETQYF. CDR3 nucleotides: TGTGCCAGCAGCTTGAACCGATATGGAGAGACCCAGTACTTC.

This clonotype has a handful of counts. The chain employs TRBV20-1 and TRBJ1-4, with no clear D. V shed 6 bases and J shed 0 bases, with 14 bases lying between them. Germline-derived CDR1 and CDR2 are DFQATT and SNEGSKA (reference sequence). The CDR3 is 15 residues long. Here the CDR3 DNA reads TGCAGTGCCCCTTTGGACCTTCCAACTAATGAAAAACTGTTTTTT. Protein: CSAPLDLPTNEKLFF.

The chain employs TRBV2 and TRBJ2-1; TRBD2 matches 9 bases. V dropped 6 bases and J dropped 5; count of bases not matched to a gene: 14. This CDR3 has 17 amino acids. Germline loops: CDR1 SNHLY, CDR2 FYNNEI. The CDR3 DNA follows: TGTGCCAGCAGGGGTGGGATGATGCGGGAGGGAGACAATGAGCAGTTCTTC. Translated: CASRGGMMREGDNEQFF. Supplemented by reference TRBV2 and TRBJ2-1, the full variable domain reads EPEVTQTPSHQVTQMGQEVILRCVPISNHLYFYWYRQILGQKVEFLVSFYNNEISEKSEIFDDQFSVERPDGSNFTLKIRSTKLEDSAMYFCASRGGMMREGDNEQFFGPGTRLTVL.

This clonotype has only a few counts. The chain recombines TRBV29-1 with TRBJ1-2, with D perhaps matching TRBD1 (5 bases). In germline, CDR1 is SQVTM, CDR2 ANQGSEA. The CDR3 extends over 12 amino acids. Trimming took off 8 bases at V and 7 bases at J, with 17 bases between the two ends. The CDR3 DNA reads TGCAGCATTACCCAAAATGGGGGTGGCTACACCTTC. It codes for CSITQNGGGYTF.

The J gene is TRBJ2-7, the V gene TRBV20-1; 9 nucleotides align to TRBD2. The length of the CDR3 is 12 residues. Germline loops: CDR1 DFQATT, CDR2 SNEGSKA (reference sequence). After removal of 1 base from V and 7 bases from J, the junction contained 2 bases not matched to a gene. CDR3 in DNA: TGCAGTGCTAGAGTTGCGGGAGGGGAGCAGTACTTC. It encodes CSARVAGGEQYF.